This T cell receptor beta chain was observed in a study of vaccination and CD4 T cells after COVID-19. Study at large: Collection of post-COVID samples occurred a median about 98 days after diagnosis, spanning a range of 35 to 161. A few convalescent patients underwent sampling at day 14 and then at days 161 to 241 post-vaccination, the study reports.

The germline V gene has CDR1 SNHLY and CDR2 FYNNEI. The CDR3 contains 14 residues. The J segment lost 3 bases and the V segment lost 6 bases, leaving 7 bases of the junction unmatched. Once obtained from cultured CD4+ T cells, the DNA was sequenced using the Oncomine TCR Beta short-read assay. TCRdb reprocessed the PCR reads via MiXCR and lists one record per CDR3 protein. The table lists 25,000 to 30,000 distinct CDR3 sequences, 35% to 40% of them singletons. This clonotype was counted only a few times. Its antigen is not known. Notes on the study in general: Rising from approximately 21 to 38, the median of SARS-CoV-2-reactive clonotypes did not change significantly.

As for time point: late sampling 161 to 241 days after vaccination in a few convalescent patients. The treatment: roughly 10-day PBMC culture with coronavirus spike peptide pools or control peptides (ViraFEST assay). ViraFEST grew antigen-specific T cells using peptide pools, then sequenced TCRs. This clonotype was sampled from a human donor who had recovered from COVID-19. The chain couples TRBV2 to TRBJ2-7, with 8 nucleotides matching TRBD1. Sequencing was performed on CD4+ T cells from blood, cultured in vitro, taken about 7 months after SARS-CoV-2 vaccination. This CDR3 is CASSYGQGLYEQYF. The CDR3 coding sequence is TGTGCCAGCAGCTATGGACAGGGTCTCTACGAGCAGTACTTC.